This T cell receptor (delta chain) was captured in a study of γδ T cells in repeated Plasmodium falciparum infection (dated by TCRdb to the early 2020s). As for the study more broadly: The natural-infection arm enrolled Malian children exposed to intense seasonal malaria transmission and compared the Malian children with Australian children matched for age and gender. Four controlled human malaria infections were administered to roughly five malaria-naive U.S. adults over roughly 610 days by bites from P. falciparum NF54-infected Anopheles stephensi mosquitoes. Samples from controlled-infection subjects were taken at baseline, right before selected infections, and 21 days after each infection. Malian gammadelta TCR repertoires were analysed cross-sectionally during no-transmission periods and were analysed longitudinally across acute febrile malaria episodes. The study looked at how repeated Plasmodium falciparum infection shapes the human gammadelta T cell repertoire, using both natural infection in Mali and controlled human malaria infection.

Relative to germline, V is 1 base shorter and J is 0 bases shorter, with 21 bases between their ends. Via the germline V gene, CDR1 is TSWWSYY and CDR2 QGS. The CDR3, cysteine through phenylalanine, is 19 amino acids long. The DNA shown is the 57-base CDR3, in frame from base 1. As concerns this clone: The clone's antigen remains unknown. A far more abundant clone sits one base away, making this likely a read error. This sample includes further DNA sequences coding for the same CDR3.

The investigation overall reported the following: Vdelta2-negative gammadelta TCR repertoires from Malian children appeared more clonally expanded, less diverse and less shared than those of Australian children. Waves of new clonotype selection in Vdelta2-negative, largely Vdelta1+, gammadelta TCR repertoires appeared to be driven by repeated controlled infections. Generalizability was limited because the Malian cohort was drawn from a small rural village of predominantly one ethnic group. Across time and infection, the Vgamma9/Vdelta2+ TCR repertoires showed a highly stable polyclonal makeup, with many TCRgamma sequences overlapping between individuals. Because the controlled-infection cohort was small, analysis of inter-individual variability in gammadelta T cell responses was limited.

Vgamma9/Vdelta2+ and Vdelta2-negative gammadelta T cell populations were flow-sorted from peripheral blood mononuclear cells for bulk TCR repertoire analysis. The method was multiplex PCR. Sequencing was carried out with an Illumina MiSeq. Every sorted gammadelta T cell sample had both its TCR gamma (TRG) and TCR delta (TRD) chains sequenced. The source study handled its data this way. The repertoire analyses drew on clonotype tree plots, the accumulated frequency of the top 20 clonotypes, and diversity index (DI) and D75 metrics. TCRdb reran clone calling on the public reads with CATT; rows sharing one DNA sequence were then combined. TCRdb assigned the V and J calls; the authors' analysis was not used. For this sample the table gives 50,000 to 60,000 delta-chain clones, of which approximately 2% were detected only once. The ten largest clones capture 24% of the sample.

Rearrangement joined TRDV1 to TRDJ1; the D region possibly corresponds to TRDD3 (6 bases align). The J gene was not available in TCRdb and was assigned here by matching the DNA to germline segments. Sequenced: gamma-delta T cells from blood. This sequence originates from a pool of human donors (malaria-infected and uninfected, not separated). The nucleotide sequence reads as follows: TGTGCTCTTGGGGAACCCCACATTAATGCAGGGGGACACACCGATAAACTCATCTTT. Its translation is CALGEPHINAGGHTDKLIF.